Presented here are 28 T cell receptor beta chains from one specimen sequenced in a study of identifying expanded T cells in peripheral blood. Sequenced by immunoSEQ multiplex PCR; TCRdb stores in-frame clones only, minus some. The sample lists 83,000 or so clones, roughly 86% occurring once. Sequenced material: blood. Every receptor here comes from a person aged 18 to 69 in good health.

This clone was observed a single time. This sequence joins TRBV18 and TRBJ2-3; 8 bases fit TRBD1. Trimming cost V 4 bases and J 0 bases; bases outside gene matches: 6. Looked up from germline, CDR1 is KGHSH and CDR2 is LQKENI. CDR3 length: 16 residues. Written as DNA, the CDR3 is TGTGCCAGCTCACGAATGACAGGGGCCAGCACAGATACGCAGTATTTT. Amino acids: CASSRMTGASTDTQYF.

The chain joins TRBV29-1 to TRBJ2-5; a possible D gene is TRBD2 (7 bases). The length of the CDR3 is 13 residues. The germline V gene has CDR1 SQVTM and CDR2 ANQGSEA. With 5 bases removed from V and 2 bases from J, the gap between germline ends came to 12 bases. The CDR3 is CSVLGGGQETQYF. The CDR3 nucleotides read TGCAGCGTTTTAGGGGGGGGTCAAGAGACCCAGTACTTC.

The rearrangement links TRBV21-1 to TRBJ1-1; TRBD1 is the table's D call and was not checked against the DNA. TRBV21-1 is a pseudogene segment. The CDR3 runs to 18 residues. CDR3 protein: CASSTARWTGVRWTEAFF. The CDR3 DNA sequence: TGTGCCAGCAGCACGGCGAGGTGGACAGGGGTGAGATGGACTGAAGCTTTCTTT.

This rearrangement joins TRBV5-6 to TRBJ2-5; 8 bases align to TRBD2. TRBJ2-7 explains the end of the DNA better; the J call may be wrong. The germline V gene has CDR1 SGHDT and CDR2 YYEEEE. The CDR3 contains 13 residues. CDR3 protein: CASSQGLGLEQYF. The CDR3 region has the DNA TGTGCCAGCAGCCAGGGACTAGGGCTCGAGCAGTACTTC.

The chain links TRBV11-2 to TRBJ2-5; TRBD2 aligns across 14 bases. V shed 5 bases and J 4 bases; nucleotides not matched to a gene: 6. CDR1 and CDR2 (germline): SGHAT, FQNNGV. This CDR3 contains 16 residues. The CDR3 protein is CASSQTSGRVGETQYF. The CDR3 DNA sequence: TGTGCCAGCAGCCAGACTAGCGGGAGGGTAGGAGAGACCCAGTACTTC.

This chain joins TRBV2 and TRBJ2-1, with D perhaps matching TRBD2 (5 bases). The germline V gene has CDR1 SNHLY and CDR2 FYNNEI. The V end lost 4 bases, the J end lost 0 bases, and 10 bases lay between the germline ends. This CDR3 is built from 15 residues. CDR3 nucleotides: TGTGCCAGCAGTGGGACTTCGCCCTCCTACAATGAGCAGTTCTTC. Translating gives CASSGTSPSYNEQFF. Using reference TRBV2 and TRBJ2-1 for the parts outside the CDR3, the full variable domain is EPEVTQTPSHQVTQMGQEVILRCVPISNHLYFYWYRQILGQKVEFLVSFYNNEISEKSEIFDDQFSVERPDGSNFTLKIRSTKLEDSAMYFCASSGTSPSYNEQFFGPGTRLTVL.

This rearrangement joins TRBV7-9 to TRBJ2-7; possible D gene TRBD1, 5 bases. Germline lookup yields CDR1 SEHNR and CDR2 FQNEAQ (reference sequence). This CDR3 has 18 residues. V dropped 2 bases and J dropped 2 bases, with 22 bases sitting between them. CDR3 in DNA: TGTGCCAGCAGCTTAATCGAAGGGAAGGGGAAGGGCGCCTACGAGCAGTACTTC. This gives the protein CASSLIEGKGKGAYEQYF.

V is TRBV5-6 and J is TRBJ1-4, with D perhaps matching TRBD1 (5 bases). Per the germline V gene, CDR1 is SGHDT and CDR2 is YYEEEE. Trimming removed 1 base from V and 5 bases from J, with 12 bases in between. This CDR3 contains 15 residues. The CDR3 is CASSLYVTANEKLFF. The CDR3 nucleotides read TGTGCCAGCAGCTTGTATGTGACAGCAAATGAAAAACTGTTTTTT. Using reference TRBV5-6 and TRBJ1-4 for the parts outside the CDR3, the full variable domain is DAGVTQSPTHLIKTRGQQVTLRCSPKSGHDTVSWYQQALGQGPQFIFQYYEEEERQRGNFPDRFSGHQFPNYSSELNVNALLLGDSALYLCASSLYVTANEKLFFGSGTQLSVL.

The V call is TRBV7-2, the J call TRBJ2-5; 12 positions agree with TRBD2. With V trimmed by 6 bases and J by 5 bases, 4 bases remained unmatched. The CDR3 spans 14 residues. Germline lookup yields CDR1 SGHTA and CDR2 FQGNSA. CDR3 sequence reads: CASRLAGGRETQYF. CDR3 nucleotides: TGTGCCAGCAGGCTAGCGGGAGGGCGGGAGACCCAGTACTTC.

J is TRBJ1-6 and V is TRBV7-8; D uncertain. V dropped 0 bases and J dropped 7 bases, with 10 bases sitting between them. This CDR3 contains 15 residues. CDR1 SGHVS and CDR2 FQNEAQ come from the germline V gene. CDR3 DNA: TGTGCCAGCAGCTTAGCCTGGGCGCGGAATTCACCCCTCCACTTT. It codes for CASSLAWARNSPLHF.

This sequence joins TRBV27 and TRBJ2-3; D not certain. Germline assignment: CDR1 MNHEY and CDR2 SMNVEV (reference sequence). CDR3 length: 15 amino acids. Deletions cut 0 bases from V and 2 bases from J, with 9 bases between. The CDR3 protein is CASSLSGRYTDTQYF. The CDR3 coding sequence is TGTGCCAGCAGTTTATCGGGCAGGTACACAGATACGCAGTATTTT.

This clone was picked up one time. The V gene is TRBV4-3, the J gene TRBJ2-2, with D possibly matching TRBD1 (5 bases). This CDR3 region has 15 residues. Deletions cut 4 bases from V and 3 bases from J, with 12 bases between. The V gene's germline CDR1 is LGHNA and CDR2 YSLEER. CDR3 in amino acids: CASSRTGTYTGELFF. Written as DNA, the CDR3 is TGCGCCAGCAGCCGAACAGGTACCTACACCGGGGAGCTGTTTTTT.

CDR3 DNA: TGTGCCAGCAGCCCTTACGGGGGGCTTCGGGAGACCCAGTACTTC. It translates to CASSPYGGLRETQYF. This chain uses TRBV5-8 with TRBJ2-5, with a weak D call TRBD2 (7 bases). Germline values: CDR1 SGHTS, CDR2 YDEGEE. The length of the CDR3 is 15 residues. The V and J ends lost 4 bases and 5 bases respectively, with 18 bases between them.

The chain couples TRBV28 to TRBJ2-3; TRBD2 is a possible D gene (6 bases). V dropped 5 bases and J dropped 6 bases, with 9 bases sitting between them. Germline CDR1 reads MDHEN; CDR2 reads SYDVKM. CDR3 length: 12 residues. Written as DNA, the CDR3 is TGTGCCAGCAGTGCACGGGGGGATACGCAGTATTTT. As protein: CASSARGDTQYF.

The chain recombines TRBV5-4 with TRBJ2-5; D is uncertain. The V gene lost 0 bases and the J gene lost 5 bases, with 17 bases spanning the gap. Germline loops: CDR1 SGHNT, CDR2 YYREEE (reference sequence). The CDR3 spans 16 residues. The CDR3 DNA reads as TGTGCCAGCAGCTTGGCCGAGGCCGGCCCTCCGGAGACCCAGTACTTC. This codes for CASSLAEAGPPETQYF.

The rearrangement uses TRBV5-6 and TRBJ2-2; a possible D gene is TRBD1 (7 bases). Trimming left V 3 bases short and J 4 bases short, with 16 bases between. The germline gives CDR1 SGHDT, CDR2 YYEEEE. The CDR3 runs 16 residues. CDR3 DNA: TGTGCCAGCAGCTCATGGGCAGGGGGGACCACCGGGGAGCTGTTTTTT. Its protein is CASSSWAGGTTGELFF.

This chain uses TRBV20-1 with TRBJ2-5, with D possibly matching TRBD1 (5 bases). V gave up 5 bases and J gave up 3 bases, with 7 bases separating them. Per germline, CDR1 DFQATT and CDR2 SNEGSKA (reference sequence). This CDR3 is built from 11 residues. The CDR3 coding sequence is TGCAGTGCTCAGACAGAAGAGACCCAGTACTTC. Translating it yields CSAQTEETQYF.

The chain couples TRBV7-3 to TRBJ2-2; D unresolved. V was clipped by 4 bases and J by 6 bases, with 9 bases between them. The CDR3 is 13 residues long. Germline loops: CDR1 SGHTA, CDR2 FQGTGA. In nucleotides, the CDR3 is TGTGCCAGCAGCTCCACACGGTCCGGGGAGCTGTTTTTT. Its protein is CASSSTRSGELFF.

The rearrangement links TRBV7-2 to TRBJ2-3; D is unclear. Germline CDR1 reads SGHTA; CDR2 reads FQGNSA. Trimming removed 0 bases from V and 2 bases from J, with 9 bases in between. The CDR3 sequence is 15 residues long. The CDR3 loop reads CASSLAGINTDTQYF. The DNA for the CDR3 is TGTGCCAGCAGCTTAGCCGGAATCAACACAGATACGCAGTATTTT.

The chain combines TRBV4-3 with TRBJ1-2, with a possible D match to TRBD1 (5 bases). Per the germline V gene, CDR1 is LGHNA and CDR2 is YSLEER. Trimming shortened V by 1 base and J by 4 bases, and 13 bases separated the two germline ends. The CDR3 contains 15 residues. For the CDR3, the DNA is TGCGCCAGCAGCCAAGTTTTGGGAAGGGGCTATGGCTACACCTTC. It specifies CASSQVLGRGYGYTF.

This chain uses TRBV27 with TRBJ2-5, with D tentatively TRBD1 (6 bases). Trimming left V 5 bases short and J 2 bases short, with 12 bases between. Germline CDR1 and CDR2: MNHEY and SMNVEV (reference sequence). The CDR3 covers 14 residues. The CDR3, as DNA: TGTGCCAGCAGTCTGACAGGCCTGCAAGAGACCCAGTACTTC. This translates into CASSLTGLQETQYF.

V usage is TRBV30 and J usage is TRBJ1-5; D gene ambiguous. V gave up 0 bases and J gave up 5 bases, with 8 bases separating them. CDR1 and CDR2 from the germline V gene are GTSNPN and SVGIG (reference sequence). The CDR3 runs to 13 residues. CDR3 bases: TGTGCCTGGAGTGTACGTGGGGATCAGCCCCAGCATTTT. Encoded protein: CAWSVRGDQPQHF.

This chain joins TRBV5-1 and TRBJ2-7; D is perhaps TRBD2 (6 bases). The CDR3 is 17 residues long. V was trimmed by 0 bases and J by 0 bases, leaving 16 bases between them. Germline CDR1 and CDR2: SGHRS and YFSETQ. CDR3 sequence: CASSLAIGLQASYEQYF. In DNA form, the CDR3 reads TGCGCCAGCAGCTTGGCCATTGGACTACAAGCCTCCTACGAGCAGTACTTC.

This clone was counted a single time. The rearrangement uses TRBV7-2 and TRBJ2-5, with D perhaps TRBD2 (6 bases). This CDR3 is built from 13 residues. In germline, CDR1 is SGHTA, CDR2 FQGNSA. The V end was cut by 4 bases, the J end by 9 bases, with 15 bases between. The CDR3 sequence is CASSSGLSLAQYF. In DNA form, the CDR3 reads TGTGCCAGCAGCTCGGGACTGTCTTTGGCCCAGTACTTC.

The chain carries TRBV15 and TRBJ2-1; D tentatively fits TRBD1 or TRBD2 (6 bases each). This CDR3 spans 15 amino acids. The V end lost 3 bases, the J end lost 7 bases, and 16 bases lay between the germline ends. The germline V gene has CDR1 LNHNV and CDR2 YYDKDF (reference sequence). CDR3 in amino acids: CATSRLRRGRNEQFF. CDR3 DNA: TGTGCCACCAGCAGGCTACGACGGGGGCGTAATGAGCAGTTCTTC.

The chain joins TRBV25-1 to TRBJ2-2; D may be TRBD1 (5 bases). The CDR3 spans 14 residues. With 7 bases removed from V and 5 bases from J, the gap between germline ends came to 14 bases. Germline-derived CDR1 and CDR2 are MGHDK and SYGVNS. The CDR3 reads CASNLGRETGELFF. CDR3 coding DNA: TGTGCCAGCAATTTGGGCAGGGAAACCGGGGAGCTGTTTTTT.

The rearrangement links TRBV7-7 to TRBJ2-3; 9 positions match TRBD2. Trimming removed 5 bases from V and 6 bases from J; junction bases left unmatched: 12. The CDR3 runs to 16 residues. Per the germline V gene, CDR1 is SSHAT and CDR2 is FNYEAQ (reference sequence). The CDR3 region is CASSRTAGGPRDTQYF. CDR3 in DNA: TGTGCCAGCAGCAGGACTGCGGGAGGGCCGAGGGATACGCAGTATTTT.

The chain couples TRBV6-5 to TRBJ2-7; TRBD2 is a possible D gene (6 bases). Germline CDR1 MNHEY, CDR2 SVGAGI. V was shortened by 5 bases and J by 2 bases, with 10 bases between the two germline ends. This CDR3 is 13 amino acids long. Here the CDR3 DNA reads TGTGCCAGCAGTAACACGGGGGCCTACGAGCAGTACTTC. Encoded protein: CASSNTGAYEQYF.